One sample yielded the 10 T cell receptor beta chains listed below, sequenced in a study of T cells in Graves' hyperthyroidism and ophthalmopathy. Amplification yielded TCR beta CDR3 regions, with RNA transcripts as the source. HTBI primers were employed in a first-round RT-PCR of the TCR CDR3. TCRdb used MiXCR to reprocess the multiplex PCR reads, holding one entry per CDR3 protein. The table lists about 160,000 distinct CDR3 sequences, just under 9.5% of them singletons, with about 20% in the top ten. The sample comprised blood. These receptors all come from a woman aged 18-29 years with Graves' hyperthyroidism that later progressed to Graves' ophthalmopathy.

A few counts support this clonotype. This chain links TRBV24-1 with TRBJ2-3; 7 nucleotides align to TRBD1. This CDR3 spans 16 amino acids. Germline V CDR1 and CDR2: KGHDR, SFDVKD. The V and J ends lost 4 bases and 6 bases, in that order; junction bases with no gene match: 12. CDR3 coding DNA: TGTGCCACCAGTGACCCACAGGGGCTCGGGAAGGATACGCAGTATTTT. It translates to CATSDPQGLGKDTQYF.

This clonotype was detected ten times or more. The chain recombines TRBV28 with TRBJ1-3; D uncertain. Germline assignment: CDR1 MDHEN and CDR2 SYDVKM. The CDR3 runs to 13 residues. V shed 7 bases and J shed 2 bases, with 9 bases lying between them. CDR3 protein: CASIEGTGNTIYF. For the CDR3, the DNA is TGTGCCAGCATTGAGGGAACTGGAAACACCATATATTTT.

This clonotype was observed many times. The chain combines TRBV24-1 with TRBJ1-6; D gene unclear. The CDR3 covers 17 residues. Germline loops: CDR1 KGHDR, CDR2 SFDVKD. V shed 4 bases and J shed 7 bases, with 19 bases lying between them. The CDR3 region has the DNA TGTGCCACCAGTGACCCCTCGACAAAGGGAAGGAATTCACCCCTCCACTTT. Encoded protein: CATSDPSTKGRNSPLHF.

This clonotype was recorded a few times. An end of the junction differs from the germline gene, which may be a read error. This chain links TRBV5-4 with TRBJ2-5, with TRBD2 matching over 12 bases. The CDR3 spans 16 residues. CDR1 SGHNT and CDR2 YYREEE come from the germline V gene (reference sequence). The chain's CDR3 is CASSLPSGRDQDTQYF. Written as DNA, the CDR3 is TGTGCCAGCAGCTTGCCTAGCGGGAGGGATCAAGATACCCAGTACTTC.

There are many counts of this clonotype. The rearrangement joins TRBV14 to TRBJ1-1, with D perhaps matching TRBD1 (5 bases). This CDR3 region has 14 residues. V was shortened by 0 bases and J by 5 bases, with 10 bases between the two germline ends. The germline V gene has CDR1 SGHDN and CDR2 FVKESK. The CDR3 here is CASSQEVGVTEAFF. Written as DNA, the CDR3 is TGTGCCAGCAGCCAAGAGGTAGGGGTGACTGAAGCTTTCTTT.

Here the CDR3 DNA reads TGTGCCAGCAGCTTAGTTGGGTCCAGGGGGCTCATGGGAACAGATACGCAGTATTTT. Its protein product is CASSLVGSRGLMGTDTQYF. The chain has TRBV13 and TRBJ2-3; 8 bases are a match to TRBD1. The V gene's germline CDR1 is PRHDT and CDR2 FYEKMQ (reference sequence). The CDR3 contains 19 residues. The J segment lost 3 bases and the V segment lost 1 base, leaving 15 bases of the junction unmatched.

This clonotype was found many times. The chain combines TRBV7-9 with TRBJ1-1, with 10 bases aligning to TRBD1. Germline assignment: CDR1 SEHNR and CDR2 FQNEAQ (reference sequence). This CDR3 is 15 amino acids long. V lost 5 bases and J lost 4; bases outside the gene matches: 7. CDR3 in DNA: TGTGCCAGCAGCCCCTTGGACAGGGGGTTCACTGAAGCTTTCTTT. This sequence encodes CASSPLDRGFTEAFF.

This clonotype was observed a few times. The CDR3 DNA sequence: TGCGCCAGCAGCGGAATGCCCCGGGACAGTGATGAGCAGTTCTTC. It yields the protein CASSGMPRDSDEQFF. This chain links TRBV4-1 with TRBJ2-1; TRBD1 matches 7 bases. CDR1 and CDR2 from the germline V gene are MGHRA and YSYEKL. Trimming took 5 bases from V and 8 from J; bases not matched to a gene: 12. This CDR3 comprises 15 residues.

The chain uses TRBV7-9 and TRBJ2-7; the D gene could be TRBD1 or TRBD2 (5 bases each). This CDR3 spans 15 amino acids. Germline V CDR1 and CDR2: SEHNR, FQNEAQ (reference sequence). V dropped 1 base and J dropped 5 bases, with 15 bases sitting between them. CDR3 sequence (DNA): TGTGCCAGCAGCTTAGATGGTAGGGGACGGAACGAGCAGTACTTC. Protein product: CASSLDGRGRNEQYF.

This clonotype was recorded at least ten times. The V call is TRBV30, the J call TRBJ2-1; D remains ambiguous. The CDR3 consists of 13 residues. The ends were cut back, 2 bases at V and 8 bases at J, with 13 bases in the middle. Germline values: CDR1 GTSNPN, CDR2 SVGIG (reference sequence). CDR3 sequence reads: CAWSSSPTDEQFF. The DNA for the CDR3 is TGTGCCTGGAGTAGCAGCCCTACGGATGAGCAGTTCTTC.